This TCR beta chain comes out of a study of T cell repertoires in cytomegalovirus infection. In the study overall: CMV infection and matching HLA type were both indicated by public TCR beta signatures. Points from the study as a whole: The study found HLA-C-restricted CMV-specific TCR beta clonotypes dominating the ex vivo response. Adding up the frequency of public TCR beta families identified people who carried CMV plus the relevant HLA.

TCRdb reprocessed the reads via MiXCR and lists one record per CDR3 protein. There are 250,000 to 300,000 distinct CDR3 sequences in the sample; 9.1% occur only once, and less than 15% lies in the top ten. Germline V gene sequence: CDR1 MNHEY, CDR2 SVGEGT. This CDR3 contains 14 residues. V shed 4 bases and J 8 bases; nucleotides not matched to a gene: 4. This clonotype has at least ten counts. Its target is unknown. The sample comprised PBMCs. The clonotype was recovered from a human donor in good health (CMV status not recorded). Some clones in this sample may be carry-over from other donors' samples. The V call is TRBV6-2 or TRBV6-3, the J call TRBJ2-1, with 11 nucleotides matching TRBD2. As DNA, the CDR3 is TGTGCCAGCAGTTTAGCGGGGGGGCTCGATGAGCAGTTCTTC. Translating it yields CASSLAGGLDEQFF.